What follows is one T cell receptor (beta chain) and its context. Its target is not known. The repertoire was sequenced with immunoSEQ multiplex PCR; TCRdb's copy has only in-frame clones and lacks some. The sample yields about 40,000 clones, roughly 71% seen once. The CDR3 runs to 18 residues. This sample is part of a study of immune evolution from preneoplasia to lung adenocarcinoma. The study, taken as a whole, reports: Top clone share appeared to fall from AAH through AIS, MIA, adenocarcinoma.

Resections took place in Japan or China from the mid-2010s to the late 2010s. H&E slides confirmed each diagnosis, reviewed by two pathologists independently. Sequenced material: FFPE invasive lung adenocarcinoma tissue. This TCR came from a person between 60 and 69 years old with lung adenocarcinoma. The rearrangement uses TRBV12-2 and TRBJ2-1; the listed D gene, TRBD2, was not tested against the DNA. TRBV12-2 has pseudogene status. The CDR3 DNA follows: TGTGCAAGTCGCTTAGCGCGGCTAGAAGTTTTCTCCTACAATGAGCAGTTCTTC. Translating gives CASRLARLEVFSYNEQFF.